Below are 31 T cell receptor beta chains sequenced from a single sample in a study of graft-versus-host responses after intestinal transplantation. The time point: postoperative day 105 after intestinal transplantation (dayNNNN = postoperative day). Here immunoSEQ multiplex PCR was the method, and the copy in TCRdb shows in-frame clones only, minus some. The table includes approximately 11,000 clones, 91% detected once. Sequenced here: PBMCs, sampled 105 days after intestinal transplantation. Receptor source: a human patient who received an intestinal transplant, so some T cells may come from the graft donor.

The CDR3 coding sequence is TGCGCCAGCAGCCCGGCGGGACAGGTTAATTCACCCCTCCACTTT. Its translation: CASSPAGQVNSPLHF. The chain recombines TRBV5-1 with TRBJ1-6; TRBD1 aligns across 8 bases. V lost 4 bases, J lost 6 bases, and 6 bases stayed unmatched. The germline V gene encodes CDR1 SGHRS and CDR2 YFSETQ. The CDR3 length is 15 residues.

The chain couples TRBV21-1 to TRBJ2-5; the listed D gene, TRBD2, was not tested against the DNA. TRBV21-1 is marked as a pseudogene. The CDR3 covers 16 residues. For the CDR3, the DNA is TGTGCCAGCAGCAAAGCCGGGACTCTGTACCAAGAGACCCAGTACTTC. Amino acids: CASSKAGTLYQETQYF.

The V gene is TRBV5-4, the J gene TRBJ2-2, with D tentatively TRBD2 (5 bases). This CDR3 spans 14 amino acids. CDR1 and CDR2 (germline): SGHNT, YYREEE (reference sequence). Trimming pared 2 bases from V and 1 base from J, leaving 6 bases between. CDR3 region: CASSLAENTGELFF. The CDR3 DNA reads as TGTGCCAGCAGCTTAGCGGAGAACACCGGGGAGCTGTTTTTT. The full variable domain, its missing parts supplied by reference TRBV5-4 and TRBJ2-2, is ETGVTQSPTHLIKTRGQQVTLRCSSQSGHNTVSWYQQALGQGPQFIFQYYREEENGRGNFPPRFSGLQFPNYSSELNVNALELDDSALYLCASSLAENTGELFFGEGSRLTVL.

The chain employs TRBV13 and TRBJ1-1, with D unresolved. Germline CDR1 and CDR2: PRHDT and FYEKMQ (reference sequence). Trimming took off 0 bases at V and 1 base at J, with 3 bases between the two ends. There are 13 residues in the CDR3. The CDR3 region is CASSLGGNTEAFF. CDR3 sequence (DNA): TGTGCCAGCAGCTTAGGGGGGAACACTGAAGCTTTCTTT.

For the CDR3, the DNA is TGTGCCAGCAGCGTACAGGGATGGGGTGGCTACACCTTC. This sequence encodes CASSVQGWGGYTF. This rearrangement joins TRBV14 to TRBJ1-2; TRBD1 might be the D (6 bases). Germline loops: CDR1 SGHDN, CDR2 FVKESK. The CDR3 has 13 residues. The ends were cut back, 5 bases at V and 7 bases at J, with 14 bases in the middle.

The DNA for the CDR3 is TGTGCCAGCAGCTTAGATTGGGGGGCTGTTTTCTCACCCCTCCACTTT. As protein: CASSLDWGAVFSPLHF. V and J are TRBV11-2 and TRBJ1-6; a weak D match, TRBD1 (6 bases). V was shortened by 0 bases and J by 10 bases, with 16 bases between the two germline ends. The germline V gene encodes CDR1 SGHAT and CDR2 FQNNGV. The CDR3 loop spans 16 amino acids. Variable domain in full (rest from reference TRBV11-2 and TRBJ1-6): EAGVAQSPRYKIIEKRQSVAFWCNPISGHATLYWYQQILGQGPKLLIQFQNNGVVDDSQLPKDRFSAERLKGVDSTLKIQPAKLEDSAVYLCASSLDWGAVFSPLHFGNGTRLTVT.

V gene TRBV10-2 combines with J gene TRBJ2-5, with D uncertain. The V end was cut by 7 bases, the J end by 9 bases, with 12 bases between. This CDR3 has 11 amino acids. Germline CDR1 is WSHSY and CDR2 is SAAADI. CDR3 sequence (DNA): TGCGCCAGCACGTATGGCTTGTCCCAGTACTTC. Protein: CASTYGLSQYF.

The chain couples TRBV27 to TRBJ1-1; a weak D match, TRBD1 (5 bases). The CDR3 spans 14 residues. Germline V gene data show CDR1 as MNHEY and CDR2 as SMNVEV (reference sequence). Trimming took off 4 bases at V and 6 bases at J, with 15 bases between the two ends. The CDR3 DNA reads TGTGCCAGCAGTTCGTCATCAGGGTTTCCTGAAGCTTTCTTT. Encoded protein: CASSSSSGFPEAFF.

In the case of this clone: This sample includes further DNA sequences coding for the same CDR3. The chain combines TRBV6-5 with TRBJ1-6; no firm D call. CDR3 length equals 14 residues. Germline lookup yields CDR1 MNHEY and CDR2 SVGAGI. The V end was cut by 8 bases, the J end by 10 bases, with 18 bases between. The CDR3: CASLPNGRGSPLHF. The DNA of the CDR3 is TGTGCCAGCCTCCCCAATGGTCGGGGATCACCCCTCCACTTT.

This rearrangement joins TRBV5-1 to TRBJ2-7; 10 nucleotides align to TRBD1. With 2 bases clipped from V and 7 bases from J, the junction kept 6 bases outside the gene matches. The CDR3 sequence is 14 residues long. Germline values: CDR1 SGHRS, CDR2 YFSETQ. Here the CDR3 reads CASSLGDRGWEQYF. The CDR3 DNA sequence: TGCGCCAGCAGCTTAGGGGACAGGGGTTGGGAGCAGTACTTC.

This clone occurred a few times. This chain links TRBV6-1 with TRBJ2-5, with 7 bases matching TRBD2. The CDR3 has 14 residues. J was trimmed by 4 bases and V by 8 bases; bases with no gene match: 10. From germline, CDR1 is MNHNS and CDR2 SASEGT. The CDR3 sequence: CASLSGVMAETQYF. CDR3 coding DNA: TGTGCCAGCCTGAGCGGGGTCATGGCAGAGACCCAGTACTTC.

The chain has TRBV10-2 and TRBJ2-1; TRBD2 might be the D (7 bases). The V gene's germline CDR1 is WSHSY and CDR2 SAAADI. CDR3 length: 15 residues. V lost 0 bases and J lost 9, with 15 bases in between. CDR3 nucleotide sequence: TGCGCCAGCAGTGAGTCGGGGGGGGCGAGTTTTGAGCAGTTCTTC. This sequence encodes CASSESGGASFEQFF.

The chain carries TRBV7-9 and TRBJ1-3, with a possible D match to TRBD1 (5 bases). The CDR3 consists of 14 residues. The ends were cut back, 6 bases at V and 4 bases at J, with 13 bases in the middle. CDR1 and CDR2 from the germline V gene are SEHNR and FQNEAQ (reference sequence). CDR3: CASSPPRVGNTIYF. Written as DNA, the CDR3 is TGTGCCAGCAGTCCCCCCAGGGTCGGAAACACCATATATTTT.

This chain uses TRBV6-6 with TRBJ1-2, with 9 bases aligning to TRBD1. The CDR3 is made up of 14 amino acids. V lost 7 bases and J lost 8; bases outside the gene matches: 11. CDR1 is MNHNY and CDR2 is SVGAGI in the germline V gene (reference sequence). The CDR3 DNA reads TGTGCCAGCACCCAGGGACAGGGAAGAGAGGGCTACACCTTC. Encoded protein: CASTQGQGREGYTF.

The chain carries TRBV21-1 and TRBJ2-7; the table calls TRBD2, which could not be checked here. TRBV21-1 is a recognized pseudogene. The CDR3 is made up of 16 amino acids. Written as DNA, the CDR3 is TGTGCCAGCAGCAAAGGAGGACTAGCGGGGGCCTACGAGCAGTACTTC. This gives the protein CASSKGGLAGAYEQYF.

The V call is TRBV29-1, the J call TRBJ2-2, with D perhaps assigned TRBD1 or TRBD2 (7 bases each). In germline, CDR1 is SQVTM, CDR2 ANQGSEA. V lost 7 bases to trimming and J lost 3 bases, with 18 bases between them. CDR3 size: 15 residues. DNA of the CDR3: TGCAGCGCCAGACAGGGCAGCGGGGACACCGGGGAGCTGTTTTTT. Residues: CSARQGSGDTGELFF.

This chain links TRBV11-2 with TRBJ2-1; TRBD2 agrees at 8 bases. The CDR3 contains 16 residues. Germline lookup yields CDR1 SGHAT and CDR2 FQNNGV. Germline trimming cut 6 bases from V and 5 bases from J; bases unmatched to any gene: 12. The CDR3 loop reads CASRRITSGRNNEQFF. DNA for the CDR3: TGTGCCAGCAGGCGAATCACTAGCGGACGAAACAATGAGCAGTTCTTC. Supplemented by reference TRBV11-2 and TRBJ2-1, the full variable domain reads EAGVAQSPRYKIIEKRQSVAFWCNPISGHATLYWYQQILGQGPKLLIQFQNNGVVDDSQLPKDRFSAERLKGVDSTLKIQPAKLEDSAVYLCASRRITSGRNNEQFFGPGTRLTVL.

The rearrangement joins TRBV5-1 to TRBJ2-1, with TRBD2 matching over 8 bases. CDR3 size: 16 residues. CDR1 and CDR2 (germline): SGHRS, YFSETQ. V was pared by 1 base and J by 5 bases, with 8 bases of the junction left unmatched. CDR3 sequence reads: CASSLSGGALDNEQFF. The CDR3 nucleotides are TGCGCCAGCAGCTTGTCCGGGGGGGCACTCGACAATGAGCAGTTCTTC.

This clone was seen only once. This chain joins TRBV18 and TRBJ1-1, with 7 bases matching TRBD1. This CDR3 contains 14 residues. Germline V gene data show CDR1 as KGHSH and CDR2 as LQKENI. The trim removed 3 bases at V and 7 bases at J, leaving 8 bases unmatched. The chain's CDR3 is CASSPRGGSGEAFF. In nucleotides, the CDR3 is TGTGCCAGCTCACCTAGAGGGGGCAGTGGTGAAGCTTTCTTT.

The chain uses TRBV5-1 and TRBJ2-3, with TRBD1 matching over 7 bases. This CDR3 region has 14 residues. CDR1 and CDR2 (germline): SGHRS, YFSETQ. V gave up 1 base and J gave up 4 bases; unmatched junction bases: 3. The CDR3 DNA reads TGCGCCAGCAGCTTGAGTAGGGGGCCAGATACGCAGTATTTT. It codes for CASSLSRGPDTQYF.

This clone was seen only a few times. The chain has TRBV11-2 and TRBJ1-1; D possibly corresponds to TRBD1 (5 bases). Looked up from germline, CDR1 is SGHAT and CDR2 is FQNNGV. The CDR3 runs to 18 residues. Between the trimmed V and J ends, which lost 5 bases and 0 bases, there was a span of 22 bases. The CDR3 coding sequence is TGTGCCAGCAGCCAAGCCCGTGGGGGGAGCCCGCTGAACACTGAAGCTTTCTTT. Amino acid sequence: CASSQARGGSPLNTEAFF.

The rearrangement links TRBV27 to TRBJ2-7; D is uncertain. V was shortened by 5 bases and J by 5 bases, with 16 bases between the two germline ends. This CDR3 is 14 amino acids long. Germline CDR1 and CDR2: MNHEY and SMNVEV (reference sequence). CDR3 bases: TGTGCCAGCAGTGCCCGGCCTTGGGTACACGAGCAGTACTTC. Encoded protein: CASSARPWVHEQYF.

J is TRBJ2-5 and V is TRBV11-3, with 12 bases matching TRBD1. This CDR3 is built from 17 residues. CDR1 and CDR2 from the germline V gene are SGHNT and YENEEA. J lost 4 bases, V lost 5 bases, and 11 bases had no gene match. The CDR3 spells CASSKGQGALSGETQYF. In DNA, the CDR3 is TGTGCCAGCAGCAAGGGACAGGGGGCGCTTTCCGGAGAGACCCAGTACTTC.

The V call is TRBV6-1, the J call TRBJ2-7; 10 bases are a match to TRBD1. V gave up 5 bases and J gave up 4 bases; unmatched junction bases: 8. Germline V gene data show CDR1 as MNHNS and CDR2 as SASEGT. This CDR3 region has 15 residues. The chain's CDR3 is CASSTGGQGMYEQYF. CDR3 DNA: TGTGCCAGCAGTACAGGGGGACAGGGGATGTACGAGCAGTACTTC.

The V and J genes are TRBV4-1 and TRBJ2-2; 10 bases agree with TRBD2. CDR1 and CDR2 from the germline V gene are MGHRA and YSYEKL. V gave up 1 base and J gave up 8 bases; unmatched junction bases: 13. The CDR3 loop spans 18 amino acids. CDR3 loop: CASSQVLAGVKVSGELFF. Written as DNA, the CDR3 is TGCGCCAGCAGCCAAGTCCTAGCGGGAGTAAAGGTTTCAGGGGAGCTGTTTTTT.

The J gene is TRBJ2-5, the V gene TRBV9; 7 bases are a match to TRBD2. The CDR3 is made up of 14 amino acids. Germline V gene data show CDR1 as SGDLS and CDR2 as YYNGEE. With V trimmed by 3 bases and J by 5 bases, 7 bases remained unmatched. The chain's CDR3 is CASSGRLAGETQYF. DNA for the CDR3: TGTGCCAGCAGCGGACGACTAGCAGGCGAGACCCAGTACTTC.

The V call is TRBV11-3, the J call TRBJ2-2; no reliable D call. Germline loops: CDR1 SGHNT, CDR2 YENEEA. The length of the CDR3 is 17 residues. Trimming shortened V by 4 bases and J by 3 bases, and 18 bases separated the two germline ends. The CDR3 loop reads CASSSGPPEAYTGELFF. Written as DNA, the CDR3 is TGTGCCAGCAGCTCGGGTCCTCCAGAGGCATACACCGGGGAGCTGTTTTTT.

The V call is TRBV2, the J call TRBJ2-3, with 9 bases fitting TRBD2. Looked up from germline, CDR1 is SNHLY and CDR2 is FYNNEI. This CDR3 contains 17 residues. The ends lost 4 bases at V and 2 bases at J; junction bases unmatched: 10. The CDR3 sequence: CASSVGRGGGDTDTQYF. CDR3 bases: TGTGCCAGCAGTGTGGGTCGCGGGGGGGGCGACACAGATACGCAGTATTTT.

The genes are TRBV2 and TRBJ2-5; TRBD2 might be the D (5 bases). V shed 0 bases and J shed 9 bases, with 23 bases lying between them. CDR1 SNHLY and CDR2 FYNNEI come from the germline V gene. This CDR3 region has 17 residues. The CDR3, as DNA: TGTGCCAGCAGTGAAGCGCTTCGGAGGCCCCCCCGCTGGGCCCAGTACTTC. As protein: CASSEALRRPPRWAQYF. The complete variable domain, with remaining parts taken from reference TRBV2 and TRBJ2-5, reads EPEVTQTPSHQVTQMGQEVILRCVPISNHLYFYWYRQILGQKVEFLVSFYNNEISEKSEIFDDQFSVERPDGSNFTLKIRSTKLEDSAMYFCASSEALRRPPRWAQYFGPGTRLLVL.

The rearrangement links TRBV6-1 to TRBJ2-2, with no clear D. The V and J ends lost 6 bases and 7 bases respectively, with 15 bases between them. The V gene's germline CDR1 is MNHNS and CDR2 SASEGT. The CDR3 contains 14 residues. The CDR3 DNA sequence: TGTGCCAGCAGACAACGCAAGGGTATCGGGGAGCTGTTTTTT. Translation: CASRQRKGIGELFF.

This chain connects TRBV4-2 to TRBJ2-7; 11 bases fit TRBD2. The CDR3 totals 15 residues. The V segment lost 1 base and the J segment 4 bases; nucleotides outside the gene matches: 3. Germline V gene lookup returns CDR1 LGHNA and CDR2 YNFKEQ. CDR3 sequence (DNA): TGTGCCAGCAGCCAAGCTAGCGGGAGGAGTTACGAGCAGTACTTC. Encoded protein: CASSQASGRSYEQYF.